The 19 T cell receptor beta chains below all came from one sample that was sequenced in a study of cytomegalovirus exposure and HLA in healthy donors (TCRdb year 2017). Library prep was done by the immunoSEQ multiplex PCR assay. For the multiplex PCR, a mixture combining 60 forward primers for TCR Vbeta segments and 13 reverse primers for TCR Jbeta segments was used. TCRdb stores this immuneACCESS table with in-frame sequences only. Part of the clones is absent; in the studies checked, under half of the shortfall reflects unresolved V genes, and no reason is known for the rest. Within this sample are about 87,000 clones, with approximately 69% of them counted one time only. The ten largest make up approximately 20% of the sample. Input material: PBMCs. These receptors originate from a man younger than 40 in good health and CMV-seropositive.

The chain uses TRBV25-1 and TRBJ2-1, with 9 bases aligning to TRBD2. This CDR3 spans 16 amino acids. CDR1 is MGHDK and CDR2 is SYGVNS in the germline V gene. V lost 2 bases and J lost 8; bases outside the gene matches: 10. CDR3 nucleotides: TGTGCCAGCAGTGAACCCCCCGGGACTAGCAAGGATGAGCAGTTCTTC. Protein sequence: CASSEPPGTSKDEQFF.

This clone was observed a single time. V usage is TRBV5-1 and J usage is TRBJ2-1; D ambiguous. Germline lookup yields CDR1 SGHRS and CDR2 YFSETQ. The length of the CDR3 is 14 residues. Between the trimmed V and J ends, which lost 0 bases and 8 bases, there was a span of 12 bases. This CDR3 reads CASSLVGSLDEQFF. In nucleotides, the CDR3 is TGCGCCAGCAGCTTGGTGGGTAGCTTGGATGAGCAGTTCTTC.

The chain combines TRBV6-5 with TRBJ1-1, with a tentative D call TRBD1 (5 bases). V lost 10 bases to trimming and J lost 3 bases, with 18 bases between them. The CDR3 totals 14 residues. Per the germline V gene, CDR1 is MNHEY and CDR2 is SVGAGI. The DNA for the CDR3 is TGTGCCACCAGATGGGGGGGAGGGGACACTGAAGCTTTCTTT. Protein product: CATRWGGGDTEAFF.

The rearrangement links TRBV28 to TRBJ1-5; D is possibly TRBD1 (6 bases). The CDR3 length is 13 residues. The V and J ends lost 7 bases and 3 bases respectively, with 10 bases between them. Germline loops: CDR1 MDHEN, CDR2 SYDVKM. In DNA, the CDR3 is TGTGCCAGCAAGTCAGGGGTCAATCAGCCCCAGCATTTT. Its translation is CASKSGVNQPQHF.

The chain combines TRBV7-9 with TRBJ1-2; possibly TRBD1 for D (6 bases). Trimming left V 5 bases short and J 8 bases short, with 15 bases between. Per germline, CDR1 SEHNR and CDR2 FQNEAQ (reference sequence). This CDR3 is built from 13 residues. CDR3 coding DNA: TGTGCCAGCAGCATCGACAGGCCCAGGGGCTACACCTTC. This encodes CASSIDRPRGYTF.

V usage is TRBV5-1 and J usage is TRBJ2-3; TRBD2 aligns across 9 bases. The germline gives CDR1 SGHRS, CDR2 YFSETQ. The CDR3 totals 16 residues. Unmatched junction bases numbered 5, after V lost 0 bases and J lost 3 bases. CDR3 sequence (DNA): TGCGCCAGCAGCTTGGCCCCCCTAGCGGGGACAGATACGCAGTATTTT. Translated, it gives CASSLAPLAGTDTQYF. Filled out from reference TRBV5-1 and TRBJ2-3, the complete variable domain reads KAGVTQTPRYLIKTRGQQVTLSCSPISGHRSVSWYQQTPGQGLQFLFEYFSETQRNKGNFPGRFSGRQFSNSRSEMNVSTLELGDSALYLCASSLAPLAGTDTQYFGPGTRLTVL.

The sample holds one count of this clone. This chain links TRBV18 with TRBJ2-5; D might be TRBD1 (5 bases). CDR1 and CDR2 from the germline V gene are KGHSH and LQKENI. The CDR3 runs 15 residues. The V gene lost 3 bases and the J gene lost 0 bases, with 11 bases spanning the gap. CDR3 residues: CASSPEQGYQETQYF. The CDR3 nucleotides are TGTGCCAGCTCACCCGAGCAGGGCTACCAAGAGACCCAGTACTTC.

This clone was recorded once. The V call is TRBV7-9, the J call TRBJ1-3; D unresolved. Germline V gives CDR1 SEHNR, CDR2 FQNEAQ (reference sequence). This CDR3 is 14 amino acids long. V was trimmed by 1 base and J by 0 bases, leaving 4 bases between them. CDR3 DNA: TGTGCCAGCAGCTTAGGCAGCTCTGGAAACACCATATATTTT. Translating gives CASSLGSSGNTIYF.

The chain combines TRBV28 with TRBJ2-1, with 9 bases fitting TRBD2. The CDR3 length is 14 residues. J gave up 4 bases and V 7 bases, and 5 bases lay outside the gene matches. The germline V gene has CDR1 MDHEN and CDR2 SYDVKM. The CDR3 spells CASILTSGYNEQFF. The CDR3 DNA sequence: TGTGCCAGCATCCTGACTAGCGGATACAATGAGCAGTTCTTC.

The genes are TRBV5-5 and TRBJ2-7, with 7 positions matching TRBD2. CDR1 SGHKS and CDR2 YYEKEE come from the germline V gene (reference sequence). This CDR3 has 14 residues. With V trimmed by 4 bases and J by 7 bases, 11 bases remained unmatched. This CDR3 is CASSQEGGTSEQYF. CDR3 DNA sequence: TGTGCCAGCAGCCAGGAGGGAGGGACGTCAGAGCAGTACTTC.

The chain is built from TRBV25-1 and TRBJ1-1; D might be TRBD1 (5 bases). V shed 11 bases and J shed 1 base, with 14 bases lying between them. Germline CDR1 reads MGHDK; CDR2 reads SYGVNS. The CDR3 runs 13 residues. The DNA for the CDR3 is TGTGCCGCGGAACCGGACAAGAACACTGAAGCTTTCTTT. It encodes CAAEPDKNTEAFF.

This clone was detected only a few times. The V and J genes are TRBV5-4 and TRBJ2-1, with TRBD2 as a possible D gene (5 bases). Germline CDR1 SGHNT, CDR2 YYREEE (reference sequence). The CDR3 runs 11 residues. Trimming removed 4 bases at V and 11 bases at J, with 10 bases between. This CDR3 is CASSRGLKQFF. CDR3 nucleotides: TGTGCCAGCAGCCGGGGATTGAAGCAGTTCTTC.

This chain joins TRBV11-2 and TRBJ1-1; perhaps TRBD1 as D (6 bases). Trimming took off 3 bases at V and 3 bases at J, with 8 bases between the two ends. Germline V gene data show CDR1 as SGHAT and CDR2 as FQNNGV. This CDR3 spans 13 amino acids. In DNA, the CDR3 is TGTGCCAGCAGCTTCTACAGGGACACTGAAGCTTTCTTT. It specifies CASSFYRDTEAFF.

This sequence joins TRBV5-1 and TRBJ1-5; 9 nucleotides agree with TRBD1. CDR1 and CDR2 from the germline V gene are SGHRS and YFSETQ. V lost 4 bases and J lost 0; bases outside the gene matches: 5. This CDR3 has 16 amino acids. This CDR3 is CASSEGTGSSNQPQHF. The CDR3 DNA follows: TGCGCCAGCAGCGAAGGGACAGGGAGTAGCAATCAGCCCCAGCATTTT.

This chain joins TRBV14 and TRBJ2-5, with 13 nucleotides matching TRBD2. The CDR3 is 17 amino acids. V lost 2 bases to trimming and J lost 4 bases; unmatched junction nucleotides: 7. Germline CDR1 reads SGHDN; CDR2 reads FVKESK. In DNA form, the CDR3 reads TGTGCCAGCAGCCAAAGATTAGGGACTAGCGGGACAGAGACCCAGTACTTC. Encoded protein: CASSQRLGTSGTETQYF.

The rearrangement joins TRBV6-5 to TRBJ1-1; possible D gene TRBD1, 6 bases. The ends were cut back, 6 bases at V and 8 bases at J, with 19 bases in the middle. CDR3 length equals 14 residues. Germline-derived CDR1 and CDR2 are MNHEY and SVGAGI. The CDR3 region is CASSYARGGSEAFF. DNA of the CDR3: TGTGCCAGCAGCTATGCCCGGGGGGGCTCGGAAGCTTTCTTT.

J is TRBJ1-2 and V is TRBV12-5; 9 bases line up with TRBD1. Germline CDR1 is LGHNT and CDR2 is FRNRAP. The CDR3 is 16 residues long. J lost 4 bases, V lost 3 bases, and 9 bases had no gene match. The CDR3 nucleotides read TGTGCTAGTGGTTTCCGAACAGGGACAGGGCGCTATGGCTACACCTTC. Protein sequence: CASGFRTGTGRYGYTF.

The chain employs TRBV28 and TRBJ2-1; TRBD1 agrees at 10 bases. Germline lookup yields CDR1 MDHEN and CDR2 SYDVKM. CDR3 length: 14 amino acids. V trimming: 6 bases; J trimming: 8 bases; junction bases outside the gene matches: 7. The CDR3 loop reads CASSPGQGVYEQFF. CDR3 coding DNA: TGTGCCAGCAGCCCCGGACAGGGGGTGTATGAGCAGTTCTTC. Together with reference TRBV28 and TRBJ2-1, the CDR3 gives the full variable domain: DVKVTQSSRYLVKRTGEKVFLECVQDMDHENMFWYRQDPGLGLRLIYFSYDVKMKEKGDIPEGYSVSREKKERFSLILESASTNQTSMYLCASSPGQGVYEQFFGPGTRLTVL.

In its sample, this clone was seen a few times. The J gene is TRBJ1-4, the V gene TRBV5-1; 7 bases are shared with TRBD1. V lost 4 bases to trimming and J lost 12 bases; unmatched junction nucleotides: 12. CDR1 and CDR2 (germline): SGHRS, YFSETQ. There are 14 residues in the CDR3. CDR3 sequence reads: CASSQGQSGSQLFF. The DNA of the CDR3 is TGCGCCAGCAGCCAGGGACAGAGCGGGTCCCAACTGTTTTTT.